The clone carrying this T cell receptor beta chain was counted many times. What it binds is unknown. Each TCR cDNA molecule carried a unique molecular identifier. MiXCR, applied by TCRdb to the 5' RACE reads, yields one record per CDR3 protein. The sample shows roughly 17,000 distinct CDR3 sequences, about 20% of them seen only once. Time point noted: sample taken at primary tumor resection. Whole RNA, which was extracted from tumor, nontumor lung tissue or frozen PBMC, was sequenced without any cell sorting. Patients with untreated early-stage non-small cell lung cancer, numbering some 68, were the donors. The germline CDR1 and CDR2 sequences are MNHEY and SVGAGI. The CDR3 length is 13 residues. V gave up 8 bases and J gave up 7 bases, with 15 bases separating them. This record belongs to a study of spatial heterogeneity in lung cancer. Study findings and constraints: Ubiquitous expanded tumor TCRs surfaced in blood more at resection than they did at follow-up.

The chain carries TRBV6-5 and TRBJ1-5; a possible D gene is TRBD1 (5 bases). The input for sequencing was PBMCs, taken at surgery. This receptor was obtained from a female donor with early-stage non-small cell lung cancer. CDR3 nucleotides: TGTGCCAGCGTGGCGGGGCCGCGGCAGCCCCAGCATTTT. It specifies CASVAGPRQPQHF.